Shown below are 26 T cell receptor beta chains from a single sample sequenced in a study of post-analysis software for immune sequencing data. Points from the study as a whole: Patients had higher frequencies than controls of five TRBV segments, including TRBV5-6, TRBV5-1 and TRBV20-1.

These TCRs' antigens remain unknown. Built from TCR beta cDNA, the libraries had unique molecular identifiers in them. TCRdb redid the calling of the PCR reads with MiXCR, one entry per CDR3 protein. The sample carries roughly 200,000 distinct CDR3 sequences, 29% recorded once. Sequencing used blood. These receptors were collected from a girl aged 2-17 years with multiple sclerosis.

V gene TRBV4-1 combines with J gene TRBJ1-1; no clear D gene. Germline CDR1 MGHRA, CDR2 YSYEKL. V lost 0 bases and J 6 bases, leaving 17 bases between the germline ends. This CDR3 is 16 amino acids long. The CDR3, as DNA: TGCGCCAGCAGCCAAGAAGGTTCTGAGGGTAGGTCTGAAGCTTTCTTT. This sequence encodes CASSQEGSEGRSEAFF.

As for this clonotype: The junction differs from germline at one of its ends, possibly a read error. The V call is TRBV10-3, the J call TRBJ2-1; D unclear. CDR3 length equals 17 residues. Germline V CDR1 and CDR2: ENHRY, SYGVKD. The DNA of the CDR3 is TGTGCTATCAGTGAGCCTAAGGGAAGTGGGGACTACAATGAGCAGTTCTTC. Translation gives CAISEPKGSGDYNEQFF.

The sample holds one count of this clonotype. This chain uses TRBV5-6 with TRBJ2-1; a weak D match, TRBD2 (7 bases). Germline V gene sequence: CDR1 SGHDT, CDR2 YYEEEE. This CDR3 spans 15 amino acids. V was pared by 2 bases and J by 7 bases, with 16 bases between. This CDR3 is CASSFFAGAANEQFF. CDR3 sequence (DNA): TGTGCCAGCAGCTTCTTTGCGGGGGCGGCTAATGAGCAGTTCTTC.

To note about this clonotype: At one end, the junction sequence differs from germline, possibly due to a read error. This chain connects TRBV10-2 to TRBJ2-3, with D unclear. This CDR3 is built from 14 residues. Per germline, CDR1 WSHSY and CDR2 SAAADI. CDR3 sequence reads: CASSESTRAGVRCF. DNA of the CDR3: TGCGCCAGCAGTGAGTCGACCCGGGCAGGCGTACGGTGTTTT.

The table lists this clonotype with a few counts. The rearrangement links TRBV6-1 to TRBJ2-3, with 7 bases fitting TRBD1. The V and J ends lost 1 base and 6 bases, in that order; junction bases with no gene match: 13. The germline V gene has CDR1 MNHNS and CDR2 SASEGT. This CDR3 is 17 amino acids long. The CDR3 nucleotides are TGTGCCAGCAGTGAAGTGGGTACCGGGACAGTTATGGATACGCAGTATTTT. It encodes CASSEVGTGTVMDTQYF.

This clonotype was counted between two and nine times. This sequence joins TRBV7-2 and TRBJ1-6; 7 nucleotides align to TRBD1. The CDR3 sequence is 12 residues long. The ends lost 2 bases at V and 17 bases at J; junction bases unmatched: 6. Per germline, CDR1 SGHTA and CDR2 FQGNSA. The CDR3 loop is CASSLRTGKVHF. CDR3 in DNA: TGTGCCAGCAGCTTAAGGACAGGCAAGGTCCACTTT. Using reference TRBV7-2 and TRBJ1-6 for the parts outside the CDR3, the full variable domain is GAGVSQSPSNKVTEKGKDVELRCDPISGHTALYWYRQSLGQGLEFLIYFQGNSAPDKSGLPSDRFSAERTGGSVSTLTIQRTQQEDSAVYLCASSLRTGKVHFGNGTRLTVT.

This clonotype was picked up a small number of times. The V gene is TRBV5-1, the J gene TRBJ1-3; 7 positions match TRBD1. The CDR3 sequence is 16 residues long. The germline CDR1 and CDR2 sequences are SGHRS and YFSETQ. V lost 0 bases, J lost 1 base, and 4 bases stayed unmatched. The CDR3 DNA sequence: TGCGCCAGCAGCTTGGCCGTGACAGGGTCTGGAAACACCATATATTTT. Translated: CASSLAVTGSGNTIYF. Based on the CDR3 plus reference TRBV5-1 and TRBJ1-3, the full variable domain is KAGVTQTPRYLIKTRGQQVTLSCSPISGHRSVSWYQQTPGQGLQFLFEYFSETQRNKGNFPGRFSGRQFSNSRSEMNVSTLELGDSALYLCASSLAVTGSGNTIYFGEGSWLTVV.

Details on this clonotype: A much larger clone differs from this one at a single base, so this may be a read error. The genes are TRBV5-1 and TRBJ1-2; D call uncertain. Per the germline V gene, CDR1 is SGHRS and CDR2 is YFSETQ. Deletions cut 0 bases from V and 2 bases from J, with 14 bases between. CDR3 length equals 16 residues. CDR3 DNA: TGCGCCAGCAGCTTGGCCTCAGCGGGGATGAACTATGGCTACACCTTC. It codes for CASSLASAGMNYGYTF.

A note on this clonotype: One junction end does not reproduce the germline sequence, and a read error may be involved. The rearrangement links TRBV4-1 to TRBJ2-5; no firm D call. Per the germline V gene, CDR1 is MGHRA and CDR2 is YSYEKL. This CDR3 contains 15 residues. The CDR3 loop reads CANSQVRGLQETQYF. In DNA, the CDR3 is TGCGCCAACAGCCAAGTAAGAGGCCTACAGGAGACCCAGTACTTC.

The chain is built from TRBV5-1 and TRBJ2-2; D possibly matches TRBD1 or TRBD2 (5 bases each). Trimming shortened V by 4 bases and J by 6 bases, and 13 bases separated the two germline ends. Germline V gene data show CDR1 as SGHRS and CDR2 as YFSETQ. The CDR3 sequence is 14 residues long. CDR3 sequence (DNA): TGCGCCAGCAGCCTAGGGACGGGCGCCGGGGAGCTGTTTTTT. As protein: CASSLGTGAGELFF.

This clonotype was seen ten or more times. This sequence joins TRBV20-1 and TRBJ2-1; 10 bases align to TRBD2. Trimming removed 6 bases from V and 6 bases from J; junction bases left unmatched: 11. This CDR3 spans 15 amino acids. Germline values: CDR1 DFQATT, CDR2 SNEGSKA (reference sequence). The DNA for the CDR3 is TGCAGTGCCCTCCGCCCAGCGGGAGGGCCCAATGAGCAGTTCTTC. Translated: CSALRPAGGPNEQFF.

This clonotype has ten or more counts. The chain joins TRBV5-1 to TRBJ2-3, with TRBD2 matching 8 bases. With V trimmed by 4 bases and J by 2 bases, 6 bases remained unmatched. CDR3 length equals 15 residues. Germline CDR1 and CDR2: SGHRS and YFSETQ. The CDR3 DNA follows: TGCGCCAGCAGCATAGCGGGACTAACCACAGATACGCAGTATTTT. Translated: CASSIAGLTTDTQYF.

V and J are TRBV28 and TRBJ1-3; 7 nucleotides agree with TRBD1. Germline V gene lookup returns CDR1 MDHEN and CDR2 SYDVKM. V gave up 8 bases and J gave up 4 bases; unmatched junction bases: 8. This CDR3 has 14 residues. The CDR3 region has the DNA TGTGCCAGCGGCAAGGGGGCTTCAGGAAACACCATATATTTT. Translating it yields CASGKGASGNTIYF.

This clonotype was seen a few times. The chain employs TRBV12-3 or TRBV12-4 and TRBJ1-2, with 7 bases matching TRBD1. V was pared by 6 bases and J by 3 bases, with 7 bases of the junction left unmatched. This CDR3 is 14 amino acids long. CDR3 sequence (DNA): TGTGCCAGCAGCCGCCCACAGGGGTACTATGGCTACACCTTC. Its protein is CASSRPQGYYGYTF.

The CDR3 loop is CASSSGGTEAFF. The CDR3 DNA reads as TGTGCCAGCAGCTCGGGGGGAACTGAAGCTTTCTTT. The V gene is TRBV7-9, the J gene TRBJ1-1; D may be TRBD1 (5 bases). The ends were cut back, 4 bases at V and 5 bases at J, with 8 bases in the middle. The CDR3 is 12 amino acids. CDR1 SEHNR and CDR2 FQNEAQ come from the germline V gene (reference sequence).

This sequence joins TRBV11-2 and TRBJ2-5; D is uncertain. Germline V gene lookup returns CDR1 SGHAT and CDR2 FQNNGV. The CDR3 is made up of 14 amino acids. Trimming took 5 bases from V and 4 from J, leaving 14 bases between them. Here the CDR3 reads CASSPKIGPETQYF. CDR3 bases: TGTGCCAGCAGCCCTAAGATCGGGCCAGAGACCCAGTACTTC.

As to this clonotype: One junction end does not reproduce the germline sequence, and a read error may be involved. The J gene is TRBJ2-3, the V gene TRBV7-2; the match to TRBD2 covers 7 bases. This CDR3 contains 16 residues. Germline V gene data show CDR1 as SGHTA and CDR2 as FQGNSA. CDR3 sequence reads: CASSQDLSGGTDTQYF. Here the CDR3 DNA reads TGCGCCAGCAGCCAAGATTTGAGCGGGGGCACAGATACGCAGTATTTT.

The chain has TRBV6-2 or TRBV6-3 and TRBJ1-2, with a weak D call TRBD1 (5 bases). The germline V gene encodes CDR1 MNHEY and CDR2 SVGEGT. The CDR3 spans 16 residues. Trimming shortened V by 7 bases and J by 7 bases, and 25 bases separated the two germline ends. CDR3 sequence: CASIRGASSNLFGYTF. CDR3 bases: TGTGCCAGCATCCGCGGGGCCTCGTCCAATTTGTTTGGCTACACCTTC.

The chain links TRBV12-3 or TRBV12-4 to TRBJ1-1; D gene unclear. The CDR3 is 15 amino acids. V was shortened by 6 bases and J by 4 bases, with 18 bases between the two germline ends. CDR3 amino acids: CASSPRTRGSTEAFF. As DNA, the CDR3 is TGTGCCAGCAGCCCGAGGACGAGAGGGAGCACTGAAGCTTTCTTT.

This clonotype occurred many times. The J gene is TRBJ1-2, the V gene TRBV4-1; 7 nucleotides align to TRBD1. Germline trimming cut 0 bases from V and 5 bases from J; bases unmatched to any gene: 6. The CDR3 runs 15 residues. Germline-derived CDR1 and CDR2 are MGHRA and YSYEKL. The CDR3 sequence is CASSQDLDREYGYTF. The CDR3 DNA reads TGCGCCAGCAGCCAAGATCTCGACAGGGAGTATGGCTACACCTTC.

This clonotype was counted between two and nine times. The V and J genes are TRBV20-1 and TRBJ1-1; no firm D call. The V and J ends lost 6 bases and 0 bases respectively, with 17 bases between them. CDR3 length equals 15 residues. Germline assignment: CDR1 DFQATT and CDR2 SNEGSKA (reference sequence). CDR3 coding DNA: TGCAGTGCGCCGCCCCTTGTGGAGGTGAACACTGAAGCTTTCTTT. This sequence encodes CSAPPLVEVNTEAFF.

This clonotype has more than one count but fewer than ten. This chain's CDR3 is CSAREFGRGNSNQPQHF. CDR3 bases: TGCAGTGCTAGAGAGTTCGGCAGGGGGAATAGCAATCAGCCCCAGCATTTT. This sequence joins TRBV20-1 and TRBJ1-5; TRBD1 matches at 7 bases. Germline V gene sequence: CDR1 DFQATT, CDR2 SNEGSKA (reference sequence). V gave up 0 bases and J gave up 0 bases; unmatched junction bases: 8. CDR3 length: 17 residues.

The V gene is TRBV7-6, the J gene TRBJ2-2; D not resolved. Trimming pared 1 base from V and 5 bases from J, leaving 11 bases between. The CDR3 is 15 amino acids. CDR1 SGHVS and CDR2 FNYEAQ come from the germline V gene. For the CDR3, the DNA is TGTGCCAGCAGCTTAGACCTGAGCCCGACCGGGGAGCTGTTTTTT. The encoded protein is CASSLDLSPTGELFF.

Only a few counts were recorded for this clonotype. V and J are TRBV18 and TRBJ2-7; D possibly corresponds to TRBD2 (6 bases). V was shortened by 1 base and J by 0 bases, with 10 bases between the two germline ends. Germline V gives CDR1 KGHSH, CDR2 LQKENI. The CDR3 has 15 residues. As DNA, the CDR3 is TGTGCCAGCTCACCACTGGAGGGGAGCTCCTACGAGCAGTACTTC. This gives the protein CASSPLEGSSYEQYF.

This clonotype showed up many times. Here the CDR3 reads CSVRQGYNEQFF. The CDR3, as DNA: TGCAGCGTTAGGCAGGGCTACAATGAGCAGTTCTTC. V gene TRBV29-1 combines with J gene TRBJ2-1; perhaps TRBD1 as D (5 bases). Germline CDR1 is SQVTM and CDR2 is ANQGSEA. V gave up 5 bases and J gave up 3 bases, with 8 bases separating them. The CDR3 is 12 residues long.

The table lists this clonotype with many counts. The CDR3 DNA follows: TGTGCCAGCAGCTTGGCCCCCGGGGTGTCGGGCGAGCAGTACTTC. It specifies CASSLAPGVSGEQYF. The rearrangement links TRBV5-6 to TRBJ2-7; tentative D call: TRBD2 (5 bases). The CDR3 is 15 residues long. The germline V and J ends were trimmed by 0 bases and 6 bases, with 16 bases remaining between them. Germline-derived CDR1 and CDR2 are SGHDT and YYEEEE. Full variable domain (outside the CDR3, taken from reference TRBV5-6 and TRBJ2-7): DAGVTQSPTHLIKTRGQQVTLRCSPKSGHDTVSWYQQALGQGPQFIFQYYEEEERQRGNFPDRFSGHQFPNYSSELNVNALLLGDSALYLCASSLAPGVSGEQYFGPGTRLTVT.